These 8 T cell receptor beta chains share one sample of origin, sequenced in a study of T cells in Graves' hyperthyroidism and ophthalmopathy. TCR beta CDR3 regions were amplified from RNA. First-round RT-PCR targeting the TCR CDR3 was performed with the HTBI primer set. Each CDR3 protein is one row after TCRdb ran MiXCR on the multiplex PCR reads. The sample includes roughly 750,000 distinct CDR3 sequences, 15% to 20% of them seen just once. Sample: blood. These receptors were collected from a man between 18 and 35 years old with Graves' hyperthyroidism.

The chain has TRBV4-2 and TRBJ1-5; perhaps TRBD1 as D (5 bases). Looked up from germline, CDR1 is LGHNA and CDR2 is YNFKEQ. The CDR3 runs to 16 residues. Trimming took 0 bases from V and 7 from J, leaving 16 bases between them. CDR3 region: CASSQETQALGQPQHF. The CDR3 nucleotides read TGTGCCAGCAGCCAAGAAACACAGGCCTTGGGACAGCCCCAGCATTTT.

This clonotype has just a few counts. The chain joins TRBV6-2 or TRBV6-3 to TRBJ2-2; TRBD2 matches at 8 bases. V shed 6 bases and J 1 base; nucleotides not matched to a gene: 7. CDR1 is MNHEY, CDR2 SVGEGT, per germline. The CDR3 runs to 16 residues. CDR3 DNA: TGTGCCAGCAGCCCGGCGGGGGGTGGGAACACCGGGGAGCTGTTTTTT. Translation gives CASSPAGGGNTGELFF.

This clonotype has a count of ten or more. The chain links TRBV12-3 or TRBV12-4 to TRBJ2-5; D is perhaps TRBD2 (6 bases). Trimming took off 4 bases at V and 0 bases at J, with 12 bases between the two ends. This CDR3 is 15 amino acids long. Here the CDR3 DNA reads TGTGCCAGCAGTTCCCTGGCTAGCGACCAAGAGACCCAGTACTTC. This codes for CASSSLASDQETQYF.

The chain has TRBV7-8 and TRBJ2-1, with 8 bases lining up with TRBD2. This CDR3 spans 16 amino acids. The V gene's germline CDR1 is SGHVS and CDR2 FQNEAQ. The ends lost 1 base at V and 3 bases at J; junction bases unmatched: 5. The CDR3 nucleotides read TGTGCCAGCAGCTTAGTCGGGAGGGCCGTCTACAATGAGCAGTTCTTC. Its translation is CASSLVGRAVYNEQFF.

V usage is TRBV20-1 and J usage is TRBJ2-7, with 12 bases identical to TRBD2. Germline lookup yields CDR1 DFQATT and CDR2 SNEGSKA (reference sequence). This CDR3 is 17 amino acids long. The V segment lost 1 base and the J segment 3 bases; nucleotides outside the gene matches: 10. The DNA for the CDR3 is TGCAGTGCTAGAGGGCGACTAGCGGGAGAGGAGGACTACGAGCAGTACTTC. It codes for CSARGRLAGEEDYEQYF.

This clonotype was observed at least ten times. The rearrangement uses TRBV29-1 and TRBJ2-1; 14 bases align to TRBD2. Germline CDR1 and CDR2: SQVTM and ANQGSEA. J was trimmed by 5 bases and V by 0 bases; bases with no gene match: 12. The length of the CDR3 is 19 residues. Here the CDR3 reads CSVEDSGTSGSTRNNEQFF. CDR3 nucleotides: TGCAGCGTTGAAGATTCCGGGACTAGCGGGAGCACTAGAAACAATGAGCAGTTCTTC.

V usage is TRBV20-1 and J usage is TRBJ2-7; TRBD2 matches at 10 bases. This CDR3 comprises 13 residues. Per the germline V gene, CDR1 is DFQATT and CDR2 is SNEGSKA (reference sequence). V gave up 5 bases and J gave up 3 bases; unmatched junction bases: 4. The DNA for the CDR3 is TGCAGTGCTGCAGGACTAGCGGTCTACGAGCAGTACTTC. It codes for CSAAGLAVYEQYF.

This clonotype has a count of ten or more. DNA of the CDR3: TGTGCCAGCAGCTTAAGTCTGGGGACAGGGCGACTCTCCTACGAGCAGTACTTC. Translated: CASSLSLGTGRLSYEQYF. The V gene is TRBV7-2, the J gene TRBJ2-7; 9 bases line up with TRBD1. The CDR3 runs 18 residues. Germline assignment: CDR1 SGHTA and CDR2 FQGNSA. V lost 2 bases, J lost 0 bases, and 11 bases stayed unmatched.